Sequencing of this TCR beta chain was carried out in a study of blood T cell repertoires in COVID-19. CDR1 and CDR2 from the germline V gene are SEHNR and FQNEAQ (reference sequence). The V gene lost 2 bases and the J gene lost 4 bases, with 8 bases spanning the gap. The CDR3 spans 13 residues. Sequencing was performed with immunoSEQ multiplex PCR; in TCRdb, only in-frame clones are kept and a portion is missing. The sample lists approximately 80,000 clones, around four fifths occurring once. J is TRBJ1-1 and V is TRBV7-9; D is ambiguous. The sequenced material came from peripheral blood. The receptor was isolated from a woman aged 70-85 years with acute or convalescent COVID-19. CDR3 residues: CASSLPFFTEAFF. The CDR3 DNA reads as TGTGCCAGCAGCTTACCTTTTTTCACTGAAGCTTTCTTT.